The clone carrying this T cell receptor (beta chain) was observed a few times. The CDR3 totals 15 residues. CDR1 is MDHEN, CDR2 SYDVKM, per germline. V lost 3 bases and J 2 bases, leaving 11 bases between the germline ends. The data were obtained in a study of blood T cell repertoires in COVID-19. Looking at the study overall: From the United States, Italy and Spain came samples of acute and convalescent COVID-19. T cells, B-cell-depleted T cells, or PBMCs provided the cDNA or gDNA that served as material.

How the authors handled the data: Quantification of nucleated cells was approximated via reference gene primer amplification. Using immunoSEQ multiplex PCR, the repertoire was profiled, and TCRdb retains in-frame clones only, with some absent. The V and J calls and the clone size are those of that table, but D and trimming were determined from the DNA. This table has approximately 200,000 clones, approximately 88% appearing once. The rearrangement links TRBV28 to TRBJ2-1, with a possible D match to TRBD2 (6 bases). The sequencing sample was made of peripheral blood. The clonotype comes from a woman aged 25 to 39 with acute or convalescent COVID-19. CDR3 protein: CASSLAPGAYNEQFF. The CDR3 DNA is TGTGCCAGCAGTTTGGCTCCGGGGGCCTACAATGAGCAGTTCTTC. The complete variable domain, with remaining parts taken from reference TRBV28 and TRBJ2-1, reads DVKVTQSSRYLVKRTGEKVFLECVQDMDHENMFWYRQDPGLGLRLIYFSYDVKMKEKGDIPEGYSVSREKKERFSLILESASTNQTSMYLCASSLAPGAYNEQFFGPGTRLTVL.